This TCR beta chain emerged from a study of early stage breast cancer tumors. Germline lookup yields CDR1 SGHNT and CDR2 YYREEE (reference sequence). With 2 bases clipped from V and 4 bases from J, the junction kept 8 bases outside the gene matches. The length of the CDR3 is 15 residues. The table came from immunoSEQ multiplex PCR; TCRdb's copy has only in-frame clones and leaves some out. The repertoire holds roughly 40,000 clones, with around 70% as singletons. This TCR derives from a person aged 45 to 59 with breast cancer. The source material was blood. The rearrangement links TRBV5-4 to TRBJ1-2; 7 bases agree with TRBD1. CDR3 nucleotides: TGTGCCAGCAGCTTAAACAGGGGCTCGGGCTATGGCTACACCTTC. Translated, it gives CASSLNRGSGYGYTF.